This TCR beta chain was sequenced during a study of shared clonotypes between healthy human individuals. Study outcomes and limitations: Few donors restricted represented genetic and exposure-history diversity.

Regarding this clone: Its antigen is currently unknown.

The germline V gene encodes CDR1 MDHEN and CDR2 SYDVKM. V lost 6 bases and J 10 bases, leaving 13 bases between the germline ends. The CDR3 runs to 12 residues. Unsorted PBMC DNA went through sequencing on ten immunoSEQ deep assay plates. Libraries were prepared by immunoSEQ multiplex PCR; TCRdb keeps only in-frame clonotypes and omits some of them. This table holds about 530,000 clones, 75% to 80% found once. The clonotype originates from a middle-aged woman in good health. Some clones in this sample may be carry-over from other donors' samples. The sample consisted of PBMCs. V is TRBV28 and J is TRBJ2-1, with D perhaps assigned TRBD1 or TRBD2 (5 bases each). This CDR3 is CASRRGFTEQFF. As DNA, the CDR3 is TGTGCCAGCAGGAGGGGCTTTACCGAGCAGTTCTTC.